Listed below are T cell receptor beta chains from one sample, sequenced in a study of T cells in Graves' hyperthyroidism and ophthalmopathy. Via MiXCR, TCRdb re-called the multiplex PCR reads, giving one row per CDR3 protein. The sample has about 250,000 distinct CDR3 sequences; approximately 25% are singletons. The source material was blood. These TCRs come from a woman aged 40 to 49 with Graves' ophthalmopathy. The CDR3 runs from the conserved cysteine through the conserved F or W.

J | V | CDR3
TRBJ2-7 | TRBV20-1 | CSASLPGLAGGNEQYF
TRBJ2-7 | TRBV6-2/TRBV6-3 | CASSYDVRTPSSYEQYF
TRBJ1-1 | TRBV19 | CASSIVGGSNTEAFF
TRBJ2-7 | TRBV2 | CASSERRTEQYF
TRBJ2-7 | TRBV30 | CAWSHMSGEQYF
TRBJ1-5 | TRBV10-3 | CATYDGEGRSNQPQHF
TRBJ1-1 | TRBV6-5 | CASRAMGGPNTEAFF
TRBJ1-5 | TRBV20-1 | CSARAGTGNQPQHF
TRBJ1-2 | TRBV12-3/TRBV12-4 | CASSLGQGRVRGYTF
TRBJ2-5 | TRBV5-1 | CASSPLAGNLQETQYF
TRBJ1-5 | TRBV12-3/TRBV12-4 | CASSPDRLDQPQHF
TRBJ1-1 | TRBV12-3/TRBV12-4 | CASSLAHLTGDDEAFF
TRBJ1-2 | TRBV5-1 | CASSLETGRFGYTF
TRBJ2-7 | TRBV7-6 | CASSMRAEGYEQYF
TRBJ1-1 | TRBV3-1 | CASSEHGDKNTEAFF
TRBJ2-7 | TRBV5-1 | CASSLDAGQSSYEQYF
TRBJ2-7 | TRBV10-3 | CAIRPSQGGSSYEQYF
TRBJ1-3 | TRBV7-8 | CASSSLGGTGNTIYF